This TCR beta chain came from a study of cytomegalovirus exposure and HLA in healthy donors. Overall study findings and caveats: The study put 150 to 200 TCR beta chains on its list as cytomegalovirus-associated.

The method was immunoSEQ multiplex PCR; TCRdb's version includes in-frame clones alone and lacks a portion of them. The sample records around 300,000 clones, 88% being singletons. Remarks on this clone: The target antigen is unknown.

This CDR3 comprises 14 residues. The germline gives CDR1 MNHEY, CDR2 SVGAGI. Germline trimming cut 6 bases from V and 6 bases from J; bases unmatched to any gene: 8. The TCR sequence derives from a man aged 30-40 years in good health and CMV-seronegative. The specimen was PBMCs. The rearrangement uses TRBV6-5 and TRBJ1-5; 7 nucleotides match TRBD1. In DNA, the CDR3 is TGTGCCAGCAGGCAGACAGGGTCGCGTCAGCCCCAGCATTTT. It specifies CASRQTGSRQPQHF.